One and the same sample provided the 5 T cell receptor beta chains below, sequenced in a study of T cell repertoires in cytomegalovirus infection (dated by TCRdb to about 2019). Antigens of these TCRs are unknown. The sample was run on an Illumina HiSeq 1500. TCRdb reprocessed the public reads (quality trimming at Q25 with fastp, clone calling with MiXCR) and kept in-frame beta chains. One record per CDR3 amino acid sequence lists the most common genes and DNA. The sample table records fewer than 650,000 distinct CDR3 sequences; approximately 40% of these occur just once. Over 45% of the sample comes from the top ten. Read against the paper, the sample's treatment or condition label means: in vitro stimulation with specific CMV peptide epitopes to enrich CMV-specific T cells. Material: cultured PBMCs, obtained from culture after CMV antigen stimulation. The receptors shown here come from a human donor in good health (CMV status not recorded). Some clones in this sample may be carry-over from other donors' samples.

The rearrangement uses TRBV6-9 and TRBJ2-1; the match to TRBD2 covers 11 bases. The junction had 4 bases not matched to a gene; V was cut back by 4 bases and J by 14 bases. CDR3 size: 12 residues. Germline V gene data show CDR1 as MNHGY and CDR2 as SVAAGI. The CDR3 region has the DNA TGTGCCAGCAGTTCACTAGCGGGAGAGGAGTTCTTC. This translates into CASSSLAGEEFF.

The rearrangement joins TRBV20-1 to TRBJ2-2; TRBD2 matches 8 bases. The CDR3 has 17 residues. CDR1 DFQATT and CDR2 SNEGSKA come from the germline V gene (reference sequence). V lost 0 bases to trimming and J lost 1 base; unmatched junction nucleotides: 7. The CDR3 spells CSARDRGGLENTGELFF. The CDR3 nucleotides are TGCAGTGCTAGAGATCGCGGGGGGCTAGAGAACACCGGGGAGCTGTTTTTT.

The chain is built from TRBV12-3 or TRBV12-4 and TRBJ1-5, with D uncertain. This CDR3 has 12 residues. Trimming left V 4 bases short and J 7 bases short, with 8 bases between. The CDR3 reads CASSSAEQPQHF. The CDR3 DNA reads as TGTGCCAGCAGTTCTGCCGAACAGCCCCAGCATTTT.

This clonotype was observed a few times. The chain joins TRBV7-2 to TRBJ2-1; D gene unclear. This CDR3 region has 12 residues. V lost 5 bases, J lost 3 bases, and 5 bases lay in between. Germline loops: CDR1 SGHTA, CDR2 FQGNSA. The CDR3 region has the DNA TGTGCCAGCAGCGCCTACTACAATGAGCAGTTCTTC. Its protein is CASSAYYNEQFF.

As DNA, the CDR3 is TGTGCCAGCAGTCGAGGTAGGACAGCCGATAGCAATCAGCCCCAGCATTTT. It yields the protein CASSRGRTADSNQPQHF. The chain carries TRBV6-1 and TRBJ1-5; D is perhaps TRBD1 (6 bases). Deletions cut 5 bases from V and 0 bases from J, with 17 bases between. The CDR3 has 17 residues. Germline V gene data show CDR1 as MNHNS and CDR2 as SASEGT.